This T cell receptor beta chain was recorded in a study of shared T cell receptors in the human thymus. CDR1 and CDR2 from the germline V gene are MGHRA and YSYEKL. CDR3 size: 14 residues. Losses at the gene ends were 4 bases for V and 9 bases for J; bases not matched to a gene: 11. Using immunoSEQ multiplex PCR, the repertoire was profiled, and TCRdb retains in-frame clones only, with some absent. The table lists about 610,000 clones, roughly 90% of them singletons. The same data also contributed to another study, on human thymus T cells.

Sequencing input: thymocytes. This receptor was obtained from a boy younger than two with a congenital heart defect. This chain uses TRBV4-1 with TRBJ2-7; 8 bases fit TRBD1. CDR3 loop: CASSRGTGFPPQYF. The CDR3 region has the DNA TGCGCCAGCAGCCGAGGGACAGGCTTTCCCCCGCAGTACTTC.